The TCR beta chain under discussion was sequenced for a study of T cell clonotyping in hematopoietic cell transplantation. Study-level information: Cytoreduction preceded collection of pretransplant recipient samples. General study findings and limits: Recipient TCR diversity dropped after transplant; expanded clonotypes rose from day 30 to 180.

Described time point: recipient sample about 28 days before transplant, after cytoreduction. Samples: about 28 days before transplant, then days 30, 100 and 180 after. Profiling relied on immunoSEQ multiplex PCR, and the TCRdb table lists in-frame clones only, not all of them. This table has over 45,000 clones, over 75% appearing once. Remarks on this clone: Its antigen remains unknown.

The source of this sequence is a man aged 55 to 69 with biphenotypic leukemia. Some clones in this sample may be carry-over from other donors' samples. The sequenced sample was peripheral blood mononuclear cells, obtained before stem cell transplant.

CDR3 region: CAWSASNNEQFF. The CDR3 DNA reads as TGTGCCTGGAGTGCATCAAACAATGAGCAGTTCTTC. The V gene is TRBV30, the J gene TRBJ2-1; D call uncertain. The CDR3 has 12 residues. Trimming stripped 1 base from V and 5 bases from J, with 6 bases between. Germline assignment: CDR1 GTSNPN and CDR2 SVGIG (reference sequence).